The entry below gives a single T cell receptor beta chain sequence along with its context. The V gene's germline CDR1 is SEHNR and CDR2 FQNEAQ (reference sequence). V was cut by 2 bases and J by 4 bases, with 11 bases left in between. The CDR3 consists of 15 residues. The data belong to a study of blood T cell repertoires in COVID-19. Using immunoSEQ multiplex PCR, the repertoire was profiled, and TCRdb retains in-frame clones only, with some absent. Among some 47,000 clones, less than 95% were seen once, and the ten largest hold over 4%. Specimen: peripheral blood. The source of this sequence is a man aged 65 to 85 with acute or convalescent COVID-19. The V gene is TRBV7-9, the J gene TRBJ1-4, with D possibly matching TRBD1 (6 bases). CDR3 sequence reads: CASSLRGKVNEKLFF. CDR3 sequence (DNA): TGTGCCAGCAGCTTAAGGGGGAAAGTTAATGAAAAACTGTTTTTT.